This passage covers 24 T cell receptor beta chains from one sample sequenced in a study of naive and memory T cell subsets. Amplification of ligated cDNA took four PCR rounds with SP2 and nested alpha and beta constant primers. Using its own MiXCR run on the 5' RACE reads, TCRdb lists one record per CDR3 protein. The table lists over 50,000 distinct CDR3 sequences, more than 7.5% of them singletons, with over 8% in the top ten. The library had UMIs added by 3' ligation of an oligonucleotide to TCR cDNA. These receptors came from a female donor in good health.

This chain uses TRBV29-1 with TRBJ2-5, with no clear D. This CDR3 comprises 14 residues. Trimming left V 1 base short and J 5 bases short, with 14 bases between. Per germline, CDR1 SQVTM and CDR2 ANQGSEA. Here the CDR3 reads CSVEVGSRRETQYF. As DNA, the CDR3 is TGCAGCGTTGAAGTGGGTAGCCGTAGGGAGACCCAGTACTTC.

There are many counts of this clonotype. This chain joins TRBV4-3 and TRBJ2-6; D is uncertain. V was shortened by 1 base and J by 1 base, with 11 bases between the two germline ends. The CDR3 length is 17 residues. Germline lookup yields CDR1 LGHNA and CDR2 YSLEER. CDR3 DNA: TGCGCCAGCAGCCAAGTCGGTGTGGGGTCTGGGGCCAACGTCCTGACTTTC. Its protein is CASSQVGVGSGANVLTF.

There are a few counts of this clonotype. The rearrangement joins TRBV7-6 to TRBJ2-1; D might be TRBD1 (5 bases). Germline V lookup: CDR1 SGHVS, CDR2 FNYEAQ. The CDR3 length is 15 residues. The V gene lost 4 bases and the J gene lost 4 bases, with 14 bases spanning the gap. Here the CDR3 DNA reads TGTGCCAGCAGCTACCAGGGCGGATTTTACAATGAGCAGTTCTTC. It yields the protein CASSYQGGFYNEQFF.

The V call is TRBV11-2, the J call TRBJ1-2; tentatively, D is TRBD1 (5 bases). Germline V gene sequence: CDR1 SGHAT, CDR2 FQNNGV. This CDR3 is built from 13 residues. V shed 6 bases and J shed 3 bases, with 11 bases lying between them. CDR3 nucleotide sequence: TGTGCCAGCAGGGGGGACGGAGACTATGGCTACACCTTC. This translates into CASRGDGDYGYTF.

This clonotype showed up many times. The chain uses TRBV28 and TRBJ1-6; maybe TRBD1 (5 bases). The CDR3 has 15 residues. Germline CDR1 is MDHEN and CDR2 is SYDVKM. V was clipped by 6 bases and J by 13 bases, with 22 bases between them. This CDR3 is CASRATAVQGEPLHF. CDR3 DNA sequence: TGTGCCAGCAGGGCGACCGCGGTGCAGGGAGAGCCCCTCCACTTT.

This chain joins TRBV7-8 and TRBJ1-5; no reliable D call. This CDR3 contains 15 residues. V was shortened by 2 bases and J by 6 bases, with 14 bases between the two germline ends. Germline CDR1 SGHVS, CDR2 FQNEAQ. The CDR3 is CASSLRSGFGQPQHF. The CDR3 region has the DNA TGTGCCAGCAGCTTACGGTCAGGTTTTGGTCAGCCCCAGCATTTT.

The V and J genes are TRBV12-3 or TRBV12-4 and TRBJ1-5; D unclear. The V end was cut by 5 bases, the J end by 8 bases, with 16 bases between. This CDR3 has 14 amino acids. CDR3 nucleotide sequence: TGTGCCAGCAGTCCTGGGTCTTCGGTGAAGCCCCAGCATTTT. Its protein product is CASSPGSSVKPQHF.

This clonotype has at least ten counts. J is TRBJ2-1 and V is TRBV29-1, with 7 positions matching TRBD1. This CDR3 is built from 12 residues. Germline CDR1 SQVTM, CDR2 ANQGSEA. For the CDR3, the DNA is TGCAGTTCCGGGACAGATCACAATGAGCAGTTCTTC. This codes for CSSGTDHNEQFF.

This clonotype occurred many times. V is TRBV6-2 or TRBV6-3 and J is TRBJ2-2; TRBD2 agrees at 10 bases. CDR3 length: 15 amino acids. Germline V gene data show CDR1 as MNHEY and CDR2 as SVGEGT. V dropped 2 bases and J dropped 3; count of bases not matched to a gene: 0. In DNA, the CDR3 is TGTGCCAGCAGTTACGGGACTAGCGACACCGGGGAGCTGTTTTTT. Its protein product is CASSYGTSDTGELFF.

Only a few counts were recorded for this clonotype. The chain carries TRBV6-6 and TRBJ2-3, with 7 bases aligning to TRBD1. The junction had 5 bases not matched to a gene; V was cut back by 5 bases and J by 0 bases. Germline CDR1 reads MNHNY; CDR2 reads SVGAGI (reference sequence). The length of the CDR3 is 15 residues. The chain's CDR3 is CASSPRQGSTDTQYF. CDR3 DNA sequence: TGTGCCAGCAGTCCCAGACAGGGTAGCACAGATACGCAGTATTTT.

In this sample, this clonotype turned up many times. The chain joins TRBV7-8 to TRBJ2-7; tentative D call: TRBD2 (5 bases). Per the germline V gene, CDR1 is SGHVS and CDR2 is FQNEAQ. CDR3 length: 14 amino acids. V lost 1 base and J 6 bases, leaving 13 bases between the germline ends. In DNA, the CDR3 is TGTGCCAGCAGCTTAGAAAGAGGGCCCCCCGAGCAGTACTTC. Its translation: CASSLERGPPEQYF.

This clonotype showed up many times. The chain recombines TRBV20-1 with TRBJ1-2; 8 bases agree with TRBD1. Germline trimming cut 5 bases from V and 8 bases from J; bases unmatched to any gene: 13. The CDR3 has 14 residues. Germline V gene lookup returns CDR1 DFQATT and CDR2 SNEGSKA (reference sequence). Here the CDR3 reads CSARPTDRGWGYTF. CDR3 DNA: TGCAGTGCTCGGCCGACAGACAGGGGATGGGGCTACACCTTC.

This clonotype has more than one count but fewer than ten. The chain employs TRBV5-1 and TRBJ2-3; D is unclear. Germline V gives CDR1 SGHRS, CDR2 YFSETQ. This CDR3 is 15 amino acids long. V was shortened by 4 bases and J by 0 bases, with 12 bases between the two germline ends. CDR3 in DNA: TGCGCCAGCAGCCTAGGTCAGACTAGCACAGATACGCAGTATTTT. Translated: CASSLGQTSTDTQYF.

This clonotype was seen repeatedly, ten times or more. The chain is built from TRBV20-1 and TRBJ1-5; D is perhaps TRBD1 (6 bases). The CDR3 length is 14 residues. V lost 2 bases and J 4 bases, leaving 12 bases between the germline ends. Germline V gives CDR1 DFQATT, CDR2 SNEGSKA (reference sequence). CDR3 sequence: CSARRGAGNQPQHF. The CDR3 DNA follows: TGCAGTGCTAGAAGGGGGGCAGGTAATCAGCCCCAGCATTTT.

This clonotype was counted at least ten times. This chain uses TRBV4-3 with TRBJ1-2; perhaps TRBD1 as D (6 bases). The CDR3 contains 14 residues. Trimming left V 0 bases short and J 8 bases short, with 13 bases between. Germline CDR1 LGHNA, CDR2 YSLEER. The CDR3 DNA sequence: TGCGCCAGCAGCCAAGACTGGGGGGCGAGGGGCTACACCTTC. It specifies CASSQDWGARGYTF.

This chain uses TRBV5-1 with TRBJ2-3, with D tentatively TRBD1 (6 bases). Per the germline V gene, CDR1 is SGHRS and CDR2 is YFSETQ. This CDR3 contains 15 residues. V lost 1 base, J lost 1 base, and 10 bases lay in between. CDR3 protein: CASSLTAGGTDTQYF. The CDR3 nucleotides read TGCGCCAGCAGCTTGACCGCAGGGGGCACAGATACGCAGTATTTT.

This clonotype has ten or more counts. The gene calls are TRBV6-6 and TRBJ2-3; no clear D gene. The V gene lost 6 bases and the J gene lost 3 bases, with 10 bases spanning the gap. Germline V CDR1 and CDR2: MNHNY, SVGAGI (reference sequence). The CDR3 length is 13 residues. This CDR3 reads CASSPASTDTQYF. The CDR3 bases are TGTGCCAGCAGCCCCGCTTCGACAGATACGCAGTATTTT.

This clonotype was recorded many times. The chain combines TRBV20-1 with TRBJ1-1, with 9 bases that match TRBD1. This CDR3 spans 15 amino acids. Germline lookup yields CDR1 DFQATT and CDR2 SNEGSKA (reference sequence). V lost 5 bases to trimming and J lost 0 bases; unmatched junction nucleotides: 7. The DNA for the CDR3 is TGCAGTGCTCCCACCGACAGGGGGATGAACACTGAAGCTTTCTTT. Protein: CSAPTDRGMNTEAFF.

This clonotype was seen a few times. This chain links TRBV12-3 or TRBV12-4 with TRBJ1-5, with D uncertain. The CDR3 is made up of 18 amino acids. Trimming pared 7 bases from V and 0 bases from J, leaving 22 bases between. Written as DNA, the CDR3 is TGTGCCAGCACTCACAAACTTCGGGGTCAGATTAGCAATCAGCCCCAGCATTTT. Its translation is CASTHKLRGQISNQPQHF.

This clonotype was counted at least ten times. The chain couples TRBV7-3 to TRBJ2-1; D is undetermined. Germline lookup yields CDR1 SGHTA and CDR2 FQGTGA. Trimming stripped 5 bases from V and 5 bases from J, with 1 base between. There are 10 residues in the CDR3. This CDR3 reads CASSNNEQFF. The CDR3 bases are TGTGCCAGCAGCAACAATGAGCAGTTCTTC. The variable domain in full, completed from reference TRBV7-3 and TRBJ2-1, reads GAGVSQTPSNKVTEKGKYVELRCDPISGHTALYWYRQSLGQGPEFLIYFQGTGAADDSGLPNDRFFAVRPEGSVSTLKIQRTERGDSAVYLCASSNNEQFFGPGTRLTVL.

Ten or more counts support this clonotype. The gene calls are TRBV6-5 and TRBJ2-7; 7 nucleotides line up with TRBD1. The J segment lost 3 bases and the V segment lost 5 bases, leaving 4 bases of the junction unmatched. The CDR3 is made up of 13 amino acids. Germline CDR1 MNHEY, CDR2 SVGAGI. The CDR3 is CASSGTDHYEQYF. DNA for the CDR3: TGTGCCAGCAGTGGGACAGACCACTACGAGCAGTACTTC.

Ten or more counts support this clonotype. The chain is built from TRBV5-1 and TRBJ2-2; 8 nucleotides agree with TRBD1. Per the germline V gene, CDR1 is SGHRS and CDR2 is YFSETQ. This CDR3 is built from 14 residues. V lost 7 bases and J lost 5; bases outside the gene matches: 7. CDR3 bases: TGCGCCAGCGCTCGGACAGGGACGACCGGGGAGCTGTTTTTT. Its translation is CASARTGTTGELFF.

The chain uses TRBV12-3 or TRBV12-4 and TRBJ1-5; D gene uncertain. The CDR3 consists of 14 residues. V was clipped by 6 bases and J by 4 bases, with 13 bases between them. The chain's CDR3 is CASRSSGPNQPQHF. The CDR3 region has the DNA TGTGCCAGCAGGAGTAGCGGGCCTAATCAGCCCCAGCATTTT.

The rearrangement uses TRBV30 and TRBJ2-3; D may match TRBD1 or TRBD2 (6 bases each). The CDR3 is 16 residues long. V was clipped by 6 bases and J by 1 base, with 20 bases between them. From germline, CDR1 is GTSNPN and CDR2 SVGIG (reference sequence). The CDR3 sequence is CACKPGAWGGTDTQYF. DNA of the CDR3: TGTGCCTGCAAACCGGGGGCCTGGGGGGGCACAGATACGCAGTATTTT.